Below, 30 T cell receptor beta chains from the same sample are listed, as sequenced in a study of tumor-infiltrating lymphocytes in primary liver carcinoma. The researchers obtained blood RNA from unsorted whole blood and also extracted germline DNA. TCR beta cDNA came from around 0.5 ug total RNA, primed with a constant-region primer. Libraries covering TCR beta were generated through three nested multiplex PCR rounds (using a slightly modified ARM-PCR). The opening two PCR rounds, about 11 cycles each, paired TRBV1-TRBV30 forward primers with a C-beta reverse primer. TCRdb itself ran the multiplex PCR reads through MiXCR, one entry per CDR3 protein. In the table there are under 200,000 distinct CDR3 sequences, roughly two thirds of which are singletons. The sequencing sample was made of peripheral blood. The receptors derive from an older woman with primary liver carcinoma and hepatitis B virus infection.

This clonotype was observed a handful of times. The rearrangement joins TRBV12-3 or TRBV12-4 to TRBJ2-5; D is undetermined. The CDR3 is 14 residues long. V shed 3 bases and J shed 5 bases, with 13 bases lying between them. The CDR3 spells CASSFPPIRETQYF. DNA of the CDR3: TGTGCCAGCAGTTTCCCCCCCATCCGGGAGACCCAGTACTTC.

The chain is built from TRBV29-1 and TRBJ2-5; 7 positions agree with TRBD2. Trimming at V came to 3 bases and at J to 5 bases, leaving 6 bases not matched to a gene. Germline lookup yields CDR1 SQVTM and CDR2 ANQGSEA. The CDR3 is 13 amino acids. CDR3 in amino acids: CSVDFWGGETQYF. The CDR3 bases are TGCAGCGTTGACTTCTGGGGGGGGGAGACCCAGTACTTC. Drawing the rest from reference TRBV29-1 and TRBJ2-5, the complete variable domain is SAVISQKPSRDICQRGTSLTIQCQVDSQVTMMFWYRQQPGQSLTLIATANQGSEATYESGFVIDKFPISRPNLTFSTLTVSNMSPEDSSIYLCSVDFWGGETQYFGPGTRLLVL.

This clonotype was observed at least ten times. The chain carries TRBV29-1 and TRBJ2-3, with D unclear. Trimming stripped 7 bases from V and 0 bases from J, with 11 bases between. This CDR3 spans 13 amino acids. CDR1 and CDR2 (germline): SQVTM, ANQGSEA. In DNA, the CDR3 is TGCAGCGCCAGACTTTTAAGCACAGATACGCAGTATTTT. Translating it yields CSARLLSTDTQYF.

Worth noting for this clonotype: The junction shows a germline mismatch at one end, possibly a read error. The CDR3 spells CAISDAGSTNEKLLF. As DNA, the CDR3 is TGTGCCATCAGTGATGCTGGTTCGACTAATGAAAAACTGTTATTT. The chain couples TRBV10-3 to TRBJ1-4; D uncertain. CDR3 length: 15 residues. Germline assignment: CDR1 ENHRY and CDR2 SYGVKD.

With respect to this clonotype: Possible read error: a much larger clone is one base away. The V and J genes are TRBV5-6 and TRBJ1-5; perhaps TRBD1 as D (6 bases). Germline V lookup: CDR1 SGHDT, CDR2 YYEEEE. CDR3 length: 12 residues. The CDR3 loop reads CAGSTGGASQHF. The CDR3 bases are TGTGCCGGCAGCACTGGGGGGGCCTCCCAGCATTTT.

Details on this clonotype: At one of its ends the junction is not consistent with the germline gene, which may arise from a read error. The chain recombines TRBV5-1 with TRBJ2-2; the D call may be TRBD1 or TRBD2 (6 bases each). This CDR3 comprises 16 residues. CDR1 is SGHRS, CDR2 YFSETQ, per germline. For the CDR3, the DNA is TGCGTCAGCACCCCCCCGGGGGCCATGAACACCGGGGAGCTGTTTTTT. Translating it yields CVSTPPGAMNTGELFF.

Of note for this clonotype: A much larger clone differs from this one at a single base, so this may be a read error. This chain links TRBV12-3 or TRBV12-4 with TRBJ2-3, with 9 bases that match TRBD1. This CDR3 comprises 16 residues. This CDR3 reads CAGSFLDRGFPDTQYF. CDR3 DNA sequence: TGTGCCGGCAGTTTCCTGGACAGGGGTTTCCCAGATACGCAGTATTTT.

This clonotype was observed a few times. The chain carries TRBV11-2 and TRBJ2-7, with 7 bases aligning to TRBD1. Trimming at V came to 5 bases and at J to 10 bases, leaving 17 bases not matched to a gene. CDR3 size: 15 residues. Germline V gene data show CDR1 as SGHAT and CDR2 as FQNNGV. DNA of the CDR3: TGTGCCAGCAGCCTTCCCCCACAGGGGACGAGGGAACAGTACTTC. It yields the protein CASSLPPQGTREQYF. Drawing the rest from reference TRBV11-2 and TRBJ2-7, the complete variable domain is EAGVAQSPRYKIIEKRQSVAFWCNPISGHATLYWYQQILGQGPKLLIQFQNNGVVDDSQLPKDRFSAERLKGVDSTLKIQPAKLEDSAVYLCASSLPPQGTREQYFGPGTRLTVT.

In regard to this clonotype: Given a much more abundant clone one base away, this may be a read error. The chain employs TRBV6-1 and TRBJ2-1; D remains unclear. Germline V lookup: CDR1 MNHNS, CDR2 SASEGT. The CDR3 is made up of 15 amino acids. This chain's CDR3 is CASSAYYPPNNELFF. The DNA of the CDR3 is TGTGCCAGCAGTGCTTACTACCCTCCGAACAATGAGCTGTTCTTC.

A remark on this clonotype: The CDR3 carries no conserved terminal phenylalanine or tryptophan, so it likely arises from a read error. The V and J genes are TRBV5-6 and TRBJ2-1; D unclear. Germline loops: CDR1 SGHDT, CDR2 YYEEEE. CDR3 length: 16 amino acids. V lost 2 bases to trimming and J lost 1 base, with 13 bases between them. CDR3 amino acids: CASSFRADLSYNEQFL. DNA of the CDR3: TGTGCCAGCAGCTTCCGGGCGGACCTTTCCTACAATGAGCAGTTCCTC.

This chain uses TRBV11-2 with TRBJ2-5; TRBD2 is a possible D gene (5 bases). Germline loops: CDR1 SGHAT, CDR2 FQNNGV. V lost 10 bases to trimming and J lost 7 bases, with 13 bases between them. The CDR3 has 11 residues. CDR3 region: CANSALSTQYF. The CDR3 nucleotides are TGTGCCAATAGCGCCCTCTCGACCCAGTACTTC.

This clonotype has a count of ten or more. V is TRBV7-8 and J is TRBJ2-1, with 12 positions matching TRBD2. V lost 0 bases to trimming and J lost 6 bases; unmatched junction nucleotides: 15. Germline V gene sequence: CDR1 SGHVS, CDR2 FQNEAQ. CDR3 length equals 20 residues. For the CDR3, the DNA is TGTGCCAGCAGCTTAGCTCGTTGGGCGACTAGCGGGAGTAAGTTCAATGAGCAGTTCTTC. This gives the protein CASSLARWATSGSKFNEQFF. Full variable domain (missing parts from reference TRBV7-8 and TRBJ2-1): GAGVSQSPRYKVAKRGQDVALRCDPISGHVSLFWYQQALGQGPEFLTYFQNEAQLDKSGLPSDRFFAERPEGSVSTLKIQRTQQEDSAVYLCASSLARWATSGSKFNEQFFGPGTRLTVL.

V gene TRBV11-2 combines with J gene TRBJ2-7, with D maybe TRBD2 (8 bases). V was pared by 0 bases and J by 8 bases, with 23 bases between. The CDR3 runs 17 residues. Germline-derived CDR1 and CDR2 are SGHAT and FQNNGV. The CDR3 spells CASSLDLPNGRGHKQYF. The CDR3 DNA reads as TGTGCCAGCAGCTTAGATCTCCCTAACGGGAGGGGGCACAAGCAGTACTTC.

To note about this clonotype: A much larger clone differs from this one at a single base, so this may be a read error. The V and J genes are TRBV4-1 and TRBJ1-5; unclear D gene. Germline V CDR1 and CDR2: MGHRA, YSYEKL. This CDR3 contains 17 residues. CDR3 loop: CARSPQPYRGFNQPQHF. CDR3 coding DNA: TGCGCCAGGAGCCCTCAACCCTATCGGGGTTTCAATCAGCCCCAGCATTTT.

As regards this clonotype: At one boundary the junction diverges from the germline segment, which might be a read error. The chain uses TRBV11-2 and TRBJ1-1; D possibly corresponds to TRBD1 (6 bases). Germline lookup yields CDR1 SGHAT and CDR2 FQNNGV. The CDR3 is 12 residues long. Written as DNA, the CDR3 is TGTGCCAACAGCTTAAGGGACACTGAAGCATTCTTT. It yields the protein CANSLRDTEAFF. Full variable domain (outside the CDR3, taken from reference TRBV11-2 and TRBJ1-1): EAGVAQSPRYKIIEKRQSVAFWCNPISGHATLYWYQQILGQGPKLLIQFQNNGVVDDSQLPKDRFSAERLKGVDSTLKIQPAKLEDSAVYLCANSLRDTEAFFGQGTRLTVV.

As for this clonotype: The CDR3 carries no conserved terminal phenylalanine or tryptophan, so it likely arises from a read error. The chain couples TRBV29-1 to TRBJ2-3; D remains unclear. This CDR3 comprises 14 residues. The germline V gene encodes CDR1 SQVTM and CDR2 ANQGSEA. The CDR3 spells CGVQIGTSTDTQYY. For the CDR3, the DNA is TGCGGCGTACAAATAGGAACTAGCACAGATACGCAGTATTAT.

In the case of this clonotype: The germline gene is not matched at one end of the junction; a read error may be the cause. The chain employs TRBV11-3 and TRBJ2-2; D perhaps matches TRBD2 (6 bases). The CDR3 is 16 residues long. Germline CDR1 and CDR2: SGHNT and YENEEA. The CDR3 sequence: CASSLGGAADTRELFF. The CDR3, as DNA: TGTGCCAGCAGTTTAGGAGGGGCTGCGGACACCAGGGAGCTGTTTTTT.

CDR3 region: CASSAVLNHHGYTF. The CDR3 nucleotides read TGTGCCAGCAGTGCCGTGCTGAACCACCATGGCTACACCTTC. The chain combines TRBV6-6 with TRBJ1-2; D gene ambiguous. CDR1 is MNHNY and CDR2 is SVGAGI in the germline V gene (reference sequence). The CDR3 covers 14 residues. V dropped 5 bases and J dropped 6 bases, with 16 bases sitting between them.

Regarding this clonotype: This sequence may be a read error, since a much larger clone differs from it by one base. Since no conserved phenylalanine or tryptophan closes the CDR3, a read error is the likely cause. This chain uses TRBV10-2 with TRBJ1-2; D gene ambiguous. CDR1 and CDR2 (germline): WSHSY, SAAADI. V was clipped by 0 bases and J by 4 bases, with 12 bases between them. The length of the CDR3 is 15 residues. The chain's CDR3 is CASSESSWGSYGYTL. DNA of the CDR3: TGCGCCAGCAGTGAGTCGTCTTGGGGTAGCTATGGCTACACCCTC.

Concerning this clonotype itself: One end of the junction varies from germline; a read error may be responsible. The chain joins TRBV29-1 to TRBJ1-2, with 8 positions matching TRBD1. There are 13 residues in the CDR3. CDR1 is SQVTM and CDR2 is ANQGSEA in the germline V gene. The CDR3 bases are TGCAGCCTTGTAACCGGGACAGGCTATGGCTATACCTTC. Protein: CSLVTGTGYGYTF.

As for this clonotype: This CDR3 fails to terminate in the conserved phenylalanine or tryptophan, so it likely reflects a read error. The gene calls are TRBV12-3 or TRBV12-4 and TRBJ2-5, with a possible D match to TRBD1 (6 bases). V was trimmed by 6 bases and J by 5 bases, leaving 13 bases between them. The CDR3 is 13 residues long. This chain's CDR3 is CASRHRAQETQYL. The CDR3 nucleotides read TGTGCCAGCAGACACAGGGCTCAGGAGACCCAGTACTTG.

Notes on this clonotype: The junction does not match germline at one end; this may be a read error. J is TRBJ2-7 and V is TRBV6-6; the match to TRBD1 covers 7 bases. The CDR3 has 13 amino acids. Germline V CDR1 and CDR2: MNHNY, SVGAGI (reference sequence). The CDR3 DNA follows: TGTGCCAGCAGTCTGACAGGGACCTACGAGCAATACTTC. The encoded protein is CASSLTGTYEQYF.

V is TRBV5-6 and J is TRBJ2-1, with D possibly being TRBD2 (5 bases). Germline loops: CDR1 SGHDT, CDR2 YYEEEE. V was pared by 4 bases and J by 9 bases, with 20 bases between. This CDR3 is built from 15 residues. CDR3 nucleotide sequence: TGTGCCAGCAGCCACTGGGAATTAGCGTGGAGTGAGCAGTTCTTC. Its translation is CASSHWELAWSEQFF.

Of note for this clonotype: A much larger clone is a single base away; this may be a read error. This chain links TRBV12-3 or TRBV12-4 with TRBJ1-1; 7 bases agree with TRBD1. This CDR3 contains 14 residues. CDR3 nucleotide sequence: TGTGCCAGCAGTCGACAGGGTGGTGACACTGAAGTTTTCTTT. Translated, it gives CASSRQGGDTEVFF.

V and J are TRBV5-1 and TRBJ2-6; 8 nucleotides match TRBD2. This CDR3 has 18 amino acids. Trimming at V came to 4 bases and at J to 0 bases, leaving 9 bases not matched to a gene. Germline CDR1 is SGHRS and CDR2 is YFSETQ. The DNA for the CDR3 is TGCGCCAGCAGCCGGGGGGCGGGAGGAAACTCTGGGGCCAACGTCCTGACTTTC. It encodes CASSRGAGGNSGANVLTF.

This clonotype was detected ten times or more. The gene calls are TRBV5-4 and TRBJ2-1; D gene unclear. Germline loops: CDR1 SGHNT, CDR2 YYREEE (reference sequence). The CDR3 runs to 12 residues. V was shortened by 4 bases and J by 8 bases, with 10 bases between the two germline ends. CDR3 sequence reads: CASSRDGYEQFF. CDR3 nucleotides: TGTGCCAGCAGCCGAGATGGGTATGAGCAGTTCTTC.

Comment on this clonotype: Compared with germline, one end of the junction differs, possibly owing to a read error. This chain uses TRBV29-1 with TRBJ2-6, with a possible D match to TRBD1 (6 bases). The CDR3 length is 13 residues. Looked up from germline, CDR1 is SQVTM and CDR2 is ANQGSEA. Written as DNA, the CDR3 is TGCGGCGTTGAGGGGGTGGGGGCCAACGTCCTGACTTTC. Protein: CGVEGVGANVLTF.

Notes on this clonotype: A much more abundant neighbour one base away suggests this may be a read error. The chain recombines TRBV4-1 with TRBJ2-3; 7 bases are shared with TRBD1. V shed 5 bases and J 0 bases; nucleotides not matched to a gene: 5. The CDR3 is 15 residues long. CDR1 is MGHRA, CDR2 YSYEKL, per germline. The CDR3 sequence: CASSDSRGSTDTQYF. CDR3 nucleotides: TGCGCCAGCAGCGACTCCAGGGGGAGCACAGATACGCAGTATTTT.

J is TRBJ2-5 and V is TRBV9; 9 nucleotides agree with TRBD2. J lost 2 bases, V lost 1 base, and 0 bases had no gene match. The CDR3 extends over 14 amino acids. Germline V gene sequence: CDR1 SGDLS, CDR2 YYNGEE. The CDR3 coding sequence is TGTGCCAGCAGCGTACTAGCGGGACAAGAGACCCAGTACTTC. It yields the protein CASSVLAGQETQYF.

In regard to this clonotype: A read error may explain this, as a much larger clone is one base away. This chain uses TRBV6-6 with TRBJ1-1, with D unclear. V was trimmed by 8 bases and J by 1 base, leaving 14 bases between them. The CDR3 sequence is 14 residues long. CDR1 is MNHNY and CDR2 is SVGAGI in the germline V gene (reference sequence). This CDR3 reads CASRRLVSNTEAFF. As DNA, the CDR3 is TGTGCCAGCCGAAGACTGGTCTCGAACACTGAAGCTTTCTTT.